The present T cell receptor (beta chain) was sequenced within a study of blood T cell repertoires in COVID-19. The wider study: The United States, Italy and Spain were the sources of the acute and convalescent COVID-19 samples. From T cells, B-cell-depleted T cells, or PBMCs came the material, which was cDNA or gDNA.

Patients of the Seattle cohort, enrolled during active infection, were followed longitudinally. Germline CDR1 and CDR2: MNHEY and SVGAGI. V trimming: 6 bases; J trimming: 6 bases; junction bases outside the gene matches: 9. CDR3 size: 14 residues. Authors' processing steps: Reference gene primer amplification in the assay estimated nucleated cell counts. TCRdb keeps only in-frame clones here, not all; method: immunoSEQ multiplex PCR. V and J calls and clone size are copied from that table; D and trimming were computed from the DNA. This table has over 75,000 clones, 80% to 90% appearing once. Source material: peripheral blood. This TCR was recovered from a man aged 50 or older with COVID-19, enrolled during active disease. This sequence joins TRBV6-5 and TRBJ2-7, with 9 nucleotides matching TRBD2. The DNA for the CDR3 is TGTGCCAGCAGGGGTAGCGGGGGCCCACTCGAGCAGTACTTC. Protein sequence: CASRGSGGPLEQYF.